This record covers a single TCR beta chain. The sample originates from a study of blood T cell repertoires in COVID-19. Turning to the study itself: Whether acute or convalescent, the COVID-19 samples came from the United States, Italy and Spain. Nucleic acid was either cDNA or gDNA, and it came from T cells, B-cell-depleted T cells, or PBMCs.

Original data processing: Researchers report that nucleated cell counts were estimated from reference gene primer amplification. Profiling relied on immunoSEQ multiplex PCR, and the TCRdb table lists in-frame clones only, not all of them. The DNA gave D and trimming, while V, J and clone size come from that table. The sample contains approximately 74,000 clones, approximately 84% of which appear only once. The specimen was peripheral blood. This sequence originates from a man aged 70 or older with acute or convalescent COVID-19.

As DNA, the CDR3 is TGTGCCAGCAGCCCTCGGGACAGGGGGGGTCAAGAGACCCAGTACTTC. It specifies CASSPRDRGGQETQYF. The chain carries TRBV9 and TRBJ2-5, with 11 bases fitting TRBD1. The CDR3 spans 16 residues. Unmatched junction bases numbered 7, after V lost 4 bases and J lost 2 bases. Germline V CDR1 and CDR2: SGDLS, YYNGEE.